These 2 T cell receptor beta chains were all obtained from the same sample, sequenced in a study of T-cell reconstitution after alpha-beta-depleted transplantation in children (dated by TCRdb to 2016 to 2018). The library relied on PCR. For sequencing, an Illumina HiSeq 2500 was employed. Molecular barcoding was employed in the preparation of TCR libraries, with unique molecular identifiers being used to normalize TCRbeta repertoire quantification. The raw public reads went through TCRdb reprocessing: fastp at Q25, MiXCR clone calling, in-frame beta chains kept. Rows with a matching CDR3 protein are joined into one entry that keeps the most common DNA and genes. This sample lists around 420,000 distinct CDR3 sequences; 15% to 20% were detected once. Of the sample, under 30% is held by the ten largest clones. The treatment or condition label, read with the paper, signifies: allogeneic hematopoietic cell transplantation with graft depleted of TCRalphabeta T cells and CD19 B cells.

The sample in question was PBMCs, mostly from graft donor cells, obtained 360 days after TCRalphabeta/CD19-depleted stem cell transplant. All receptors come from a boy younger than two who had a stem cell transplant for Wiskott-Aldrich syndrome, so the T cells may come from the graft donor.

The rearrangement links TRBV29-1 to TRBJ2-7; TRBD1 aligns across 8 bases. The V and J ends lost 6 bases and 4 bases, in that order; junction bases with no gene match: 5. This CDR3 spans 12 amino acids. Germline loops: CDR1 SQVTM, CDR2 ANQGSEA. Here the CDR3 reads CSVARTGYEQYF. DNA of the CDR3: TGCAGCGTCGCTAGGACAGGGTACGAGCAGTACTTC.

The sample holds a few counts of this clonotype. V and J are TRBV29-1 and TRBJ2-3, with D uncertain. V dropped 4 bases and J dropped 4 bases, with 18 bases sitting between them. In germline, CDR1 is SQVTM, CDR2 ANQGSEA. This CDR3 spans 15 amino acids. CDR3 nucleotides: TGCAGCGTTGGCAAAGGGAAATTAGCTGCAGATACGCAGTATTTT. As protein: CSVGKGKLAADTQYF.